Sequencing of this T cell receptor beta chain was carried out in a study of molecular identifiers for immune sequencing clone quantification. Study results and caveats: Clones that exceeded 20 RNA copies held over 99% of effector molecules, yet under 1% in naive cells. Sizes of clones that are highly expanded could be underestimated (if identical TCR molecules share a barcode).

Sorting selected naive CD8 T cells with a CD8+CD4-CCR7+CD45RA+ phenotype. This clonotype was seen many times. Its target is not known. Preparation methods for the bulk TCR libraries were those previously described, with listed TCR primers. TCRdb reanalysed the PCR reads using MiXCR and keeps one entry per CDR3 protein. The table has about 98,000 distinct CDR3 sequences, less than 35% seen once; the top ten hold roughly 10%. This clonotype was obtained from a human donor in good health. Some libraries in this study had Jurkat cell RNA spiked in. Sequencing input: naive CD8+ T cells from blood, with Jurkat cell RNA spiked in. The subset: FACS-sorted CD8+CD4-CCR7+CD45RA+ naive T cells.

CDR3 in DNA: TGTGCCAGCAGTTACTCGGGCCGAGTACAAGAGACCCAGTACTTC. Translated: CASSYSGRVQETQYF. V and J are TRBV6-5 and TRBJ2-5; D remains ambiguous. From germline, CDR1 is MNHEY and CDR2 SVGAGI. V dropped 0 bases and J dropped 2 bases, with 10 bases sitting between them. This CDR3 spans 15 amino acids.